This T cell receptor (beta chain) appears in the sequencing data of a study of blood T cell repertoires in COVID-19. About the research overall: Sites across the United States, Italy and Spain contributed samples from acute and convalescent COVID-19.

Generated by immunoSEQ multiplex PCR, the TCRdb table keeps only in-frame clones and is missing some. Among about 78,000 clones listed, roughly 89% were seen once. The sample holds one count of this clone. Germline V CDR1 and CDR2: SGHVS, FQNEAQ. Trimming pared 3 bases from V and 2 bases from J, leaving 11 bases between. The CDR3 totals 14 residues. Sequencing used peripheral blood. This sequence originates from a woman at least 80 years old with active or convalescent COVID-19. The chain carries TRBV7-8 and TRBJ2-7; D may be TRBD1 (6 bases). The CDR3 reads CASSFGHRAYEQYF. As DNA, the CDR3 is TGTGCCAGCAGCTTTGGGCACAGGGCCTACGAGCAGTACTTC.